These T cell receptor beta chains were read from a single sample in a study of T cell responses to AZD1222 COVID-19 vaccine. TCRdb's copy holds only in-frame clones and misses some; the assay was immunoSEQ multiplex PCR. This sample has around 99,000 clones, with about 85% found just once. This specimen was peripheral blood, taken on day 0 of AZD1222 vaccination. These receptors were collected from an adult in good health. Each CDR3 is given with its conserved first and last residue. The order of the fields is clone size, J gene, V gene, CDR3 protein. Size tells how often a clone was seen (once, few, many) or the class of an expanded clone, and some rows leave it out.

clone size: .
J gene: TRBJ1-4
V gene: TRBV7-2
CDR3 protein: CASSLKKGDPFANEKLFF

clone size: .
J gene: TRBJ2-1
V gene: TRBV4-3
CDR3 protein: CASSQETSGSYNEQFF

clone size: .
J gene: TRBJ2-7
V gene: TRBV5-4
CDR3 protein: CASSFTGTYEQYF

clone size: .
J gene: TRBJ2-7
V gene: TRBV19
CDR3 protein: CASTPGTGFSYEQYF

clone size: once
J gene: TRBJ2-2
V gene: TRBV10-3
CDR3 protein: CAISESRDTGELFF

clone size: .
J gene: TRBJ2-7
V gene: TRBV7-9
CDR3 protein: CASSPAGPWTF

clone size: once
J gene: TRBJ2-4
V gene: TRBV19
CDR3 protein: CASSIEASGGLNIQYF

clone size: .
J gene: TRBJ1-2
V gene: TRBV7-9
CDR3 protein: CASSTLGGQGYGYTF

clone size: .
J gene: TRBJ1-4
V gene: TRBV6-1
CDR3 protein: CASSIQGQNEKLFF

clone size: .
J gene: TRBJ2-5
V gene: TRBV7-8
CDR3 protein: CASSPTRGGSEETQYF

clone size: .
J gene: TRBJ2-3
V gene: TRBV7-9
CDR3 protein: CATEDSTDTQYF

clone size: few
J gene: TRBJ1-1
V gene: TRBV7-2
CDR3 protein: CASSPRVSPGGNTEAFF

clone size: .
J gene: TRBJ1-1
V gene: TRBV5-5
CDR3 protein: CASSLSVGNTEAFF

clone size: .
J gene: TRBJ2-3
V gene: TRBV7-2
CDR3 protein: CASSLQGGPSTDTQYF

clone size: .
J gene: TRBJ2-7
V gene: TRBV30
CDR3 protein: CAWGGYEQYF

clone size: .
J gene: TRBJ1-5
V gene: TRBV27
CDR3 protein: CASSPFAVSNQPQHF

clone size: .
J gene: TRBJ1-5
V gene: TRBV19
CDR3 protein: CASTTGNRADQPQHF

clone size: .
J gene: TRBJ1-1
V gene: TRBV2
CDR3 protein: CASSDQGGAEAFF

clone size: once
J gene: TRBJ2-1
V gene: TRBV5-1
CDR3 protein: CASSLVGVAYNEQFF

clone size: .
J gene: TRBJ1-2
V gene: TRBV9
CDR3 protein: CASSVALDDRGRGYGYTF

clone size: .
J gene: TRBJ1-1
V gene: TRBV19
CDR3 protein: CASSIVGFGNTEAFF

clone size: .
J gene: TRBJ2-1
V gene: TRBV7-9
CDR3 protein: CASSNIDSYNEQFF

clone size: .
J gene: TRBJ1-1
V gene: TRBV12-3/TRBV12-4
CDR3 protein: CASRLQLNTEAFF

clone size: .
J gene: TRBJ1-1
V gene: TRBV6-6
CDR3 protein: CASSPGTGANTEAFF

clone size: .
J gene: TRBJ2-2
V gene: TRBV6-5
CDR3 protein: CASSYLGTTNTGELFF

clone size: .
J gene: TRBJ1-4
V gene: TRBV25-1
CDR3 protein: CASSPTAAITNEKLFF

clone size: .
J gene: TRBJ1-1
V gene: TRBV19
CDR3 protein: CASRLSSVMNTEAFF

clone size: .
J gene: TRBJ2-7
V gene: TRBV12-3/TRBV12-4
CDR3 protein: CASSLRAKEQYF

clone size: .
J gene: TRBJ2-3
V gene: TRBV6-4
CDR3 protein: CASSDSLRAGRDTQYF

clone size: .
J gene: TRBJ1-3
V gene: TRBV6-5
CDR3 protein: CASRDLTGGANTIYF

clone size: .
J gene: TRBJ1-4
V gene: TRBV27
CDR3 protein: CASSFSRLTVNEKLFF

clone size: few
J gene: TRBJ2-2
V gene: TRBV11-2
CDR3 protein: CASSRSAGELFF

clone size: .
J gene: TRBJ1-1
V gene: TRBV28
CDR3 protein: CASSFGTEAFF

clone size: .
J gene: TRBJ1-1
V gene: TRBV6-4
CDR3 protein: CASSDSYQGADTEAFF

clone size: .
J gene: TRBJ1-1
V gene: TRBV18
CDR3 protein: CASSPGVEAGAFF

clone size: .
J gene: TRBJ1-5
V gene: TRBV19
CDR3 protein: CASSSYRAQPQHF

clone size: .
J gene: TRBJ2-7
V gene: TRBV5-4
CDR3 protein: CASSRVGSYEQYF

clone size: .
J gene: TRBJ1-5
V gene: TRBV19
CDR3 protein: CASRQGAQQPQHF

clone size: .
J gene: TRBJ2-1
V gene: TRBV5-1
CDR3 protein: CASSLGQWGRESSYNEQFF

clone size: .
J gene: TRBJ2-7
V gene: TRBV18
CDR3 protein: CASSPSGQNYEQYF

clone size: few
J gene: TRBJ1-3
V gene: TRBV9
CDR3 protein: CASSPGQGGNTIYF

clone size: .
J gene: TRBJ1-1
V gene: TRBV5-1
CDR3 protein: CASSTGGGTEAFF

clone size: .
J gene: TRBJ2-2
V gene: TRBV5-4
CDR3 protein: CASSFGQGMTGELFF

clone size: .
J gene: TRBJ1-6
V gene: TRBV5-1
CDR3 protein: CASSGQGSLVNSPLHF

clone size: .
J gene: TRBJ1-3
V gene: TRBV28
CDR3 protein: CASRKGKSGNTIYF

clone size: .
J gene: TRBJ1-4
V gene: TRBV19
CDR3 protein: CASSMGDRAGEKLFF

clone size: many
J gene: TRBJ1-2
V gene: TRBV19
CDR3 protein: CASSPDNYGYTF

clone size: .
J gene: TRBJ1-2
V gene: TRBV5-5
CDR3 protein: CASSPRGNYGYTF

clone size: few
J gene: TRBJ2-3
V gene: TRBV4-3
CDR3 protein: CASSQVIVDTQYF

clone size: .
J gene: TRBJ2-7
V gene: TRBV7-9
CDR3 protein: CASSFSEQGSNEQYF

clone size: .
J gene: TRBJ2-7
V gene: TRBV5-4
CDR3 protein: CASSPGQTYEQYF

clone size: .
J gene: TRBJ1-1
V gene: TRBV7-8
CDR3 protein: CASSLGSGNTEAFF

clone size: .
J gene: TRBJ2-7
V gene: TRBV4-2
CDR3 protein: CASSQDSGGRYEQYF

clone size: .
J gene: TRBJ1-2
V gene: TRBV10-3
CDR3 protein: CAISETDSLYGYTF

clone size: .
J gene: TRBJ1-3
V gene: TRBV7-8
CDR3 protein: CASSLTGPTPGNTIYF

clone size: .
J gene: TRBJ2-7
V gene: TRBV27
CDR3 protein: CASSFDLFYEQYF

clone size: .
J gene: TRBJ2-7
V gene: TRBV6-5
CDR3 protein: CASDRGRPPPEQYF